The source of this T cell receptor (beta chain) is a study of cytomegalovirus exposure and HLA in healthy donors. Points from the study as a whole: Being productive about 90% or about 30% of the time was typical of most TCR beta V segments in an earlier analysis.

PCR amplification relied on 60 Vbeta primers (plus 13 Jbeta primers). Sequencing was performed with immunoSEQ multiplex PCR; in TCRdb, only in-frame clones are kept and a portion is missing. The repertoire includes roughly 100,000 clones, over 65% of them detected once, and around 8.5% sits in the top ten. A remark on this clone: Its antigen is as yet unknown.

The sequenced material came from PBMCs. The TCR sequence derives from a man aged 40-49 years in good health and CMV-seropositive.

CDR3 bases: TGTGCCAGCAGTTCACATGAGGGACAGGGAAGCGGCTACACCTTC. The encoded protein is CASSSHEGQGSGYTF. This chain connects TRBV6-6 to TRBJ1-2; TRBD1 aligns across 9 bases. This CDR3 has 15 residues. CDR1 MNHNY and CDR2 SVGAGI come from the germline V gene (reference sequence). V lost 4 bases to trimming and J lost 8 bases; unmatched junction nucleotides: 11.